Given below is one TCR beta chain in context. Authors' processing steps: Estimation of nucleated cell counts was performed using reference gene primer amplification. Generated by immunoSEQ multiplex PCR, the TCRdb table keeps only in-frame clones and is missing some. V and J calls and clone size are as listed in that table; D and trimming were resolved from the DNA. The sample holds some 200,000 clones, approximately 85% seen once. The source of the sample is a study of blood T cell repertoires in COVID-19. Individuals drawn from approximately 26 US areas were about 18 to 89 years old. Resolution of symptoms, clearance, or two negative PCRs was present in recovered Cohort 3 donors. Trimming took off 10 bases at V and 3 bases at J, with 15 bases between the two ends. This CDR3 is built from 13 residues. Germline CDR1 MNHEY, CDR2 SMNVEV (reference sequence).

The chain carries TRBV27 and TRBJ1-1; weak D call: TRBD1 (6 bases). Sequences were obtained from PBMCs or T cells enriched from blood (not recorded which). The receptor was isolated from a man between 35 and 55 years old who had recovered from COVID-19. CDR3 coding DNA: TGTGCCACAGGGGACACTCCGGACACTGAAGCTTTCTTT. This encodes CATGDTPDTEAFF.